The rows below give T cell receptor beta chains drawn from one sample of a study of graft-versus-host responses after intestinal transplantation. These receptors are not linked to any known antigen. Measured with immunoSEQ multiplex PCR; TCRdb has only the in-frame clones, and not every one. This table holds tens of thousands of clones, approximately 93% found once. The source material was unstimulated CD8+ T cells sorted from spleen or lymph node cells, sampled before intestinal transplant. The source of these receptors is a human donor who received an intestinal transplant. Each CDR3 is given with its conserved first and last residue. A D gene is named only where the DNA matches it firmly. Rows give clone size only sometimes, using once, few, many, or a class for an expanded clone.

J gene,V gene,D gene,clone size,CDR3 protein,CDR3 DNA
TRBJ2-1,TRBV30,TRBD2,-,CAWNRREDSYNEQFF,TGTGCCTGGAATAGGCGGGAGGATTCCTACAATGAGCAGTTCTTC
TRBJ2-1,TRBV27,-,-,CASSSGLQQFF,TGTGCCAGCAGTTCGGGACTTCAGCAGTTCTTC
TRBJ2-5,TRBV6-1,TRBD2,-,CASSEGLRSVETQYF,TGTGCCAGCAGTGAGGGACTAAGGTCTGTTGAGACCCAGTACTTC
TRBJ1-1,TRBV5-1,TRBD1,-,CASSSKSQGDTEAFF,TGCGCCAGCAGCTCCAAATCCCAGGGGGACACTGAAGCTTTCTTT
TRBJ2-1,TRBV27,-,-,CASRRGFSYNEQFF,TGTGCCAGCAGGCGGGGTTTCTCCTACAATGAGCAGTTCTTC
TRBJ2-2,TRBV4-1,TRBD2,-,CASGLVSGELFF,TGCGCCAGCGGACTAGTGTCCGGGGAGCTGTTTTTT
TRBJ1-1,TRBV7-9,-,-,CASSLLVTEMNTEAFF,TGTGCCAGCAGCTTACTTGTGACAGAAATGAACACTGAAGCTTTCTTT
TRBJ2-3,TRBV7-2,-,-,CASSSPAVGTDTQYF,TGTGCCAGCAGCTCTCCGGCGGTCGGCACAGATACGCAGTATTTT
TRBJ1-5,TRBV2,-,-,CASSESWGTGTQWPQHF,TGTGCCAGCAGTGAAAGTTGGGGTACAGGGACCCAGTGGCCCCAGCATTTT
TRBJ2-7,TRBV2,-,-,CATSQGDEQYF,TGTGCCACTTCTCAGGGAGACGAGCAGTACTTC
TRBJ2-5,TRBV6-5,-,-,CASSPKDPVETQYF,TGTGCCAGCAGTCCAAAGGACCCGGTAGAGACCCAGTACTTC
TRBJ2-3,TRBV27,-,-,CASSLVGTDTQYF,TGTGCCAGCAGTTTAGTGGGCACAGATACGCAGTATTTT
TRBJ2-7,TRBV15,-,once,CATSREGFSYEQYF,TGTGCCACCAGCAGAGAAGGGTTCTCCTACGAGCAGTACTTC
TRBJ2-7,TRBV14,-,-,CASSQESGTYPHEQYF,TGTGCCAGCAGCCAAGAATCGGGGACCTACCCCCACGAGCAGTACTTC
TRBJ1-5,TRBV19,-,-,CASSIWGYGNQPQHF,TGTGCCAGTAGTATATGGGGATATGGCAATCAGCCCCAGCATTTT
TRBJ2-3,TRBV28,TRBD2,-,CASSFQPPSGVGDTQYF,TGTGCCAGCAGTTTCCAGCCCCCTAGCGGGGTCGGGGATACGCAGTATTTT
TRBJ2-5,TRBV10-3,TRBD2,-,CAISESVWGLAGDETQYF,TGTGCCATCAGTGAGTCGGTATGGGGACTAGCGGGAGACGAGACCCAGTACTTC
TRBJ1-1,TRBV25-1,TRBD1,-,CASRDRGMNTEAFF,TGTGCCAGCAGAGACAGGGGAATGAACACTGAAGCTTTCTTT
TRBJ2-1,TRBV2,-,-,CASLLLEGYNEQFF,TGTGCCAGCCTCCTACTAGAAGGGTACAATGAGCAGTTCTTC
TRBJ1-2,TRBV30,-,-,CAWSRSEDYGYTF,TGTGCCTGGAGTAGGTCAGAAGACTATGGCTACACCTTC
TRBJ2-1,TRBV11-2,-,once,CASSFSGGLRTYNEQFF,TGTGCCAGCAGCTTTAGTGGGGGCCTTAGGACCTACAATGAGCAGTTCTTC
TRBJ2-1,TRBV19,TRBD1,-,CASSSIPGDRGYRNEQFF,TGTGCCAGTAGCAGTATCCCTGGGGACAGGGGCTATAGGAATGAGCAGTTCTTC
TRBJ1-1,TRBV5-1,-,-,CASSLNRGLNTEAFF,TGCGCCAGCAGCTTAAACAGAGGCCTGAACACTGAAGCTTTCTTT
TRBJ2-7,TRBV7-6,-,-,CASSPAPESYEQYF,TGTGCCAGCAGCCCCGCACCGGAGTCCTACGAGCAGTACTTC
TRBJ2-7,TRBV19,TRBD1,few,CASSPDRESHEQYF,TGTGCCAGTAGTCCCGACAGGGAGTCCCACGAGCAGTACTTC
TRBJ2-5,TRBV7-9,-,once,CASSLSWTKQETQYF,TGTGCCAGCAGCTTAAGTTGGACAAAACAAGAGACCCAGTACTTC
TRBJ1-2,TRBV18,-,-,CASSPGSGYGYTF,TGTGCCAGCTCACCGGGGTCAGGCTATGGCTACACCTTC
TRBJ2-2,TRBV5-4,-,-,CASSYSSRGFTGELFF,TGTGCCAGCAGTTATTCCTCCCGGGGCTTCACCGGGGAGCTGTTTTTT
TRBJ2-7,TRBV18,TRBD2,once,CASSLTGTSVRTPTYEQYF,TGTGCCAGCTCACTTACCGGGACTAGCGTTCGAACCCCTACCTACGAGCAGTACTTC
TRBJ1-1,TRBV5-5,-,-,CASSLTPNTEAFF,TGTGCCAGCAGCTTAACACCGAACACTGAAGCTTTCTTT
TRBJ2-1,TRBV5-6,-,-,CASSYGQNYNEQFF,TGTGCCAGCAGCTACGGACAGAATTACAATGAGCAGTTCTTC
TRBJ2-7,TRBV6-6,TRBD1,-,CASTLFPGQGPYEQYF,TGTGCCAGCACCTTATTCCCGGGACAGGGACCCTACGAGCAGTACTTC
TRBJ2-6,TRBV2,-,-,CASVAGQILSGANVLTF,TGTGCCAGCGTCGCCGGACAGATCCTCTCTGGGGCCAACGTCCTGACTTTC
TRBJ1-5,TRBV6-1,-,-,CASSTVNQPQHF,TGTGCCAGCAGCACAGTTAATCAGCCCCAGCATTTT
TRBJ2-7,TRBV27,-,-,CASSFRGGSYEQYF,TGTGCCAGCAGTTTTAGGGGGGGCTCCTACGAGCAGTACTTC
TRBJ1-5,TRBV5-1,TRBD1,-,CASSLGTDNQPQHF,TGCGCCAGCAGCTTAGGGACAGACAATCAGCCCCAGCATTTT
TRBJ1-2,TRBV9,-,-,CASSAHGANYGYTF,TGTGCCAGCAGCGCACACGGGGCTAACTATGGCTACACCTTC
TRBJ2-7,TRBV29-1,-,-,CSVAGREDSSYEQYF,TGCAGCGTTGCTGGAAGAGAGGACAGCTCCTACGAGCAGTACTTC
TRBJ2-7,TRBV27,-,-,CASSLDPGSPYEQYF,TGTGCCAGCAGTTTAGACCCGGGTAGCCCTTACGAGCAGTACTTC
TRBJ2-2,TRBV11-2,-,-,CASSYRVGGTGELFF,TGTGCCAGCAGCTACAGGGTCGGAGGCACCGGGGAGCTGTTTTTT
TRBJ2-6,TRBV27,-,-,CASRPLWVELVSSGANVLTF,TGTGCCAGCAGGCCATTATGGGTAGAGTTAGTTAGCTCTGGGGCCAACGTCCTGACTTTC
TRBJ2-1,TRBV15,TRBD1,-,CATSRAARTGGAYNEQFF,TGTGCCACCAGCAGAGCTGCCCGTACAGGGGGCGCTTACAATGAGCAGTTCTTC
TRBJ2-7,TRBV4-1,-,-,CASSQDEGGSSYEQYF,TGCGCCAGCAGCCAAGATGAAGGTGGTAGCTCCTACGAGCAGTACTTC
TRBJ1-2,TRBV14,-,-,CASSQDPLQIYGYTF,TGTGCCAGCAGCCAAGATCCACTCCAGATCTATGGCTACACCTTC
TRBJ2-3,TRBV5-1,-,-,CASSLRETSLTDTQYF,TGCGCCAGCAGCCTCCGGGAAACTAGCCTCACAGATACGCAGTATTTT
TRBJ1-1,TRBV7-9,TRBD1,-,CASSLGQGQLNTEAFF,TGTGCCAGCAGCTTGGGACAGGGACAGTTGAACACTGAAGCTTTCTTT
TRBJ2-7,TRBV5-5,-,-,CASSYSGSGVYEQYF,TGTGCCAGCAGCTACTCAGGGAGTGGGGTTTACGAGCAGTACTTC
TRBJ1-3,TRBV5-5,-,-,CASSLATGTGNTIYF,TGTGCCAGCAGCTTGGCTACAGGAACTGGAAACACCATATATTTT
TRBJ2-5,TRBV7-9,-,-,CASSGRGTQYF,TGTGCCAGCAGCGGTCGCGGGACCCAGTACTTC
TRBJ2-5,TRBV5-1,-,-,CASSLHQDPLEETQYF,TGCGCCAGCAGCTTGCACCAGGACCCACTAGAAGAGACCCAGTACTTC
TRBJ1-3,TRBV6-6,-,-,CASTPGGVGNTIYF,TGTGCCAGCACCCCGGGAGGGGTTGGAAACACCATATATTTT
TRBJ2-3,TRBV9,-,-,CASSVEGSLTDTQYF,TGTGCCAGCAGCGTAGAGGGGAGCCTCACAGATACGCAGTATTTT